These 19 T cell receptor beta chains came from one sample sequenced in a study of CD8+CD57+ T cells in acquired aplastic anemia. It was genomic DNA that served as the template for profiling TCR beta VDJ and CDR3. One entry per CDR3 protein results from TCRdb running MiXCR on the reads. The sample shows 120,000 or so distinct CDR3 sequences, about 40% of them seen only once. Patients chosen for sequencing had CD8+CD57+ cells that had expanded, as shown by flow cytometry. Sequenced sample: sorted CD4+, CD8+, or CD8+CD57+ T cells (not recorded which) from PBMCs. These receptors all come from a human donor with aplastic anemia.

Ten or more counts support this clonotype. The chain uses TRBV13 and TRBJ1-5; 7 bases map to TRBD1. The CDR3 is made up of 13 amino acids. Germline V gene data show CDR1 as PRHDT and CDR2 as FYEKMQ (reference sequence). V shed 4 bases, J shed 5 bases, and the junction held 2 bases outside the gene matches. The CDR3 bases are TGTGCCAGCAGCTATGACAGGGATCAGCCCCAGCATTTT. Translating gives CASSYDRDQPQHF.

This clonotype was detected many times. The gene calls are TRBV18 and TRBJ1-2; no firm D call. The germline V gene encodes CDR1 KGHSH and CDR2 LQKENI. This CDR3 region has 11 residues. V was shortened by 6 bases and J by 9 bases, with 11 bases between the two germline ends. CDR3 sequence: CASSYGPRYTF. The DNA of the CDR3 is TGTGCCAGCTCGTACGGGCCACGCTACACCTTC. Full variable domain (rest looked up from reference TRBV18 and TRBJ1-2): NAGVMQNPRHLVRRRGQEARLRCSPMKGHSHVYWYRQLPEEGLKFMVYLQKENIIDESGMPKERFSAEFPKEGPSILRIQQVVRGDSAAYFCASSYGPRYTFGSGTRLTVV.

Many counts were recorded for this clonotype. This chain joins TRBV5-1 and TRBJ1-1; D remains ambiguous. This CDR3 spans 13 amino acids. The germline V gene has CDR1 SGHRS and CDR2 YFSETQ. V was trimmed by 0 bases and J by 3 bases, leaving 6 bases between them. In nucleotides, the CDR3 is TGCGCCAGCAGCTTGGGTCGAGACACTGAAGCTTTCTTT. Its translation is CASSLGRDTEAFF.

This clonotype was recorded at least ten times. This chain connects TRBV6-1 to TRBJ1-3; D not resolved. This CDR3 region has 14 residues. CDR1 and CDR2 from the germline V gene are MNHNS and SASEGT. The V gene lost 7 bases and the J gene lost 4 bases, with 14 bases spanning the gap. The chain's CDR3 is CASTNQGGGNTIYF. CDR3 DNA: TGTGCCAGCACCAATCAAGGTGGCGGAAACACCATATATTTT.

On this clonotype: This may be a read error: a much more frequent sequence differs by one nucleotide. The CDR3 does not close with the conserved phenylalanine or tryptophan, likely indicating a read error. V is TRBV6-1 and J is TRBJ1-1, with 7 bases fitting TRBD1. The CDR3 totals 17 residues. The trim removed 4 bases at V and 1 base at J, leaving 12 bases unmatched. From germline, CDR1 is MNHNS and CDR2 SASEGT. This chain's CDR3 is CASSGTRDRIQNTEAFL. CDR3 bases: TGTGCCAGCAGTGGAACGCGGGACAGAATACAGAACACTGAAGCTTTCCTT.

The chain couples TRBV19 to TRBJ2-1; 8 bases match TRBD2. Trimming removed 5 bases from V and 4 bases from J; junction bases left unmatched: 4. The CDR3 sequence is 14 residues long. Germline lookup yields CDR1 LNHDA and CDR2 SQIVND (reference sequence). The CDR3 here is CASSGGGPYNEQFF. The CDR3 bases are TGTGCCAGTAGTGGCGGGGGGCCGTACAATGAGCAGTTCTTC.

In its sample, this clonotype was seen many times. The gene calls are TRBV15 and TRBJ1-4, with 10 bases aligning to TRBD1. Germline trimming cut 5 bases from V and 8 bases from J; bases unmatched to any gene: 8. Germline-derived CDR1 and CDR2 are LNHNV and YYDKDF (reference sequence). The CDR3 spans 15 residues. CDR3 sequence reads: CATSSWDRGEEKLFF. Written as DNA, the CDR3 is TGTGCCACCAGCTCGTGGGACAGGGGAGAGGAAAAACTGTTTTTT.

This clonotype appeared many times. The chain joins TRBV6-5 to TRBJ2-7; D may match TRBD1 or TRBD2 (5 bases each). CDR3 length: 15 residues. With 2 bases removed from V and 4 bases from J, the gap between germline ends came to 15 bases. Germline V lookup: CDR1 MNHEY, CDR2 SVGAGI. The CDR3 region is CASSYVGTPEYEQYF. The DNA of the CDR3 is TGTGCCAGCAGTTACGTGGGGACGCCCGAATACGAGCAGTACTTC.

The CDR3: CSVRGGRLETQYF. CDR3 nucleotide sequence: TGCAGCGTCCGTGGGGGCCGATTAGAGACCCAGTACTTC. The genes are TRBV29-1 and TRBJ2-5; D possibly corresponds to TRBD1 (6 bases). This CDR3 has 13 amino acids. Per germline, CDR1 SQVTM and CDR2 ANQGSEA. Between the trimmed V and J ends, which lost 6 bases and 4 bases, there was a span of 15 bases.

This chain connects TRBV2 to TRBJ2-1; D not resolved. V was pared by 7 bases and J by 1 base, with 5 bases between. Germline values: CDR1 SNHLY, CDR2 FYNNEI. CDR3 length equals 12 residues. The CDR3 coding sequence is TGTGCCAGCATGAGTTCCTACAATGAGCAGTTCTTC. This sequence encodes CASMSSYNEQFF.

This clonotype was found many times. The chain links TRBV10-2 to TRBJ2-2, with 7 bases that match TRBD1. Germline CDR1 is WSHSY and CDR2 is SAAADI. The CDR3 is 15 residues long. The V and J ends lost 8 bases and 5 bases, in that order; junction bases with no gene match: 11. The CDR3 region has the DNA TGCGCCAGCCGTTCGGGACAGCGGAGAACCGGGGAGCTGTTTTTT. Its translation: CASRSGQRRTGELFF.

This clonotype was observed a handful of times. A much larger clone differs from this one at a single base, so this may be a read error. The chain couples TRBV4-3 to TRBJ2-3, with D possibly being TRBD1 (6 bases). Germline CDR1 LGHNA, CDR2 YSLEER. The CDR3 extends over 13 amino acids. The CDR3 nucleotides read TGCGCCAGCAGCCCAGGGGTCACAGATACGCAGTGTTTT. Translating it yields CASSPGVTDTQCF.

CDR3 DNA sequence: TGTGCCATCAAACCCGGGGGGGGCGGCTACACCTTC. Protein product: CAIKPGGGGYTF. The chain carries TRBV10-3 and TRBJ1-2; D possibly corresponds to TRBD1 (6 bases). The length of the CDR3 is 12 residues. Trimming pared 7 bases from V and 8 bases from J, leaving 14 bases between. The germline V gene has CDR1 ENHRY and CDR2 SYGVKD.

In its sample, this clonotype was seen many times. In DNA, the CDR3 is TGTGCCAGCAGCTATGGTTTGGGGTACAACACTGAAGCTTTCTTT. Its translation: CASSYGLGYNTEAFF. This chain joins TRBV7-9 and TRBJ1-1; D is unclear. The CDR3 contains 15 residues. The ends were cut back, 4 bases at V and 2 bases at J, with 14 bases in the middle. CDR1 is SEHNR and CDR2 is FQNEAQ in the germline V gene (reference sequence). Drawing the rest from reference TRBV7-9 and TRBJ1-1, the complete variable domain is DTGVSQNPRHKITKRGQNVTFRCDPISEHNRLYWYRQTLGQGPEFLTYFQNEAQLEKSRLLSDRFSAERPKGSFSTLEIQRTEQGDSAMYLCASSYGLGYNTEAFFGQGTRLTVV.

For this clonotype: The conserved closing phenylalanine or tryptophan is absent in this CDR3, likely reflecting a read error. The chain's CDR3 is CASSESTGQGADTQYL. The DNA of the CDR3 is TGTGCCAGCAGTGAATCTACGGGGCAGGGAGCAGATACGCAGTATCTC. The rearrangement joins TRBV25-1 to TRBJ2-3; possibly TRBD1 or TRBD2 for D (5 bases each). Deletions cut 1 base from V and 4 bases from J, with 15 bases between. Germline V gene lookup returns CDR1 MGHDK and CDR2 SYGVNS. This CDR3 spans 16 amino acids.

The chain recombines TRBV5-4 with TRBJ2-7, with D maybe TRBD1 (7 bases). CDR1 and CDR2 (germline): SGHNT, YYREEE (reference sequence). The CDR3 loop spans 14 amino acids. Trimming shortened V by 3 bases and J by 6 bases, and 16 bases separated the two germline ends. CDR3 residues: CASSSPSQGGEQYV. The DNA of the CDR3 is TGTGCCAGCAGCTCCCCTAGTCAGGGGGGCGAGCAGTACGTC.

In its sample, this clonotype was seen many times. The V call is TRBV6-5, the J call TRBJ2-5; D unclear. Germline CDR1 MNHEY, CDR2 SVGAGI. Deletions cut 2 bases from V and 6 bases from J, with 4 bases between. The CDR3 spans 11 residues. The chain's CDR3 is CASSYLQTQYF. The CDR3 region has the DNA TGTGCCAGCAGTTACCTCCAGACCCAGTACTTC.

In the case of this clonotype: A read error may be the cause here, since a much bigger clone is one base away. CDR3 nucleotides: TGCGCCCGCAGTGACGGGAGGACCTATAATTCACCCCTCCACTTT. It translates to CARSDGRTYNSPLHF. This chain uses TRBV10-1 with TRBJ1-6; D ambiguous. This CDR3 has 15 residues. The germline V gene encodes CDR1 WNHNN and CDR2 SYGVQD (reference sequence).

This clonotype was seen a few times. This could be a read error, since a much larger clone is one nucleotide away. The chain combines TRBV11-2 with TRBJ1-6; D unclear. The germline V gene has CDR1 SGHAT and CDR2 FQNNGV. Trimming took off 1 base at V and 7 bases at J, with 11 bases between the two ends. The CDR3 extends over 15 amino acids. The CDR3 DNA is TGTGCCAGCAGCTTAGGACGGGGATCCAATTCACCCCTCCACTTT. It specifies CASSLGRGSNSPLHF.